This T cell receptor beta chain is from a study of cytomegalovirus exposure and HLA in healthy donors. Germline V gene sequence: CDR1 ENHRY, CDR2 SYGVKD. The CDR3 runs to 14 residues. Trimming removed 4 bases at V and 0 bases at J, with 8 bases between. 13 Jbeta primers and 60 Vbeta primers were used for the PCR. Here immunoSEQ multiplex PCR was the method, and the copy in TCRdb shows in-frame clones only, minus some. The sample records approximately 100,000 clones, around 80% being singletons. Findings and limits, study-wide: In a later analysis, DRB1 alleles had the most associated TCRs; HLA-C alleles the fewest. Reports described diagnosis of cytomegalovirus status by the classifier as highly specific and sensitive. Certain indistinguishable V segments, among them TRBV6-2 and TRBV6-3, were excluded.

As concerns this clone: No antigen is known for it.

The chain uses TRBV10-3 and TRBJ2-3; perhaps TRBD2 as D (6 bases). The TCR was taken from a female donor in good health and CMV-seronegative. The material sequenced was PBMCs. The CDR3 DNA reads TGTGCCATCAGTGTGGGGACTAGCACAGATACGCAGTATTTT. Residues: CAISVGTSTDTQYF.